What follows describes a single TCR beta chain. This CDR3 is built from 16 residues. Germline assignment: CDR1 MDHEN and CDR2 SYDVKM. J gave up 1 base and V 4 bases, and 7 bases lay outside the gene matches. Measured with immunoSEQ multiplex PCR; TCRdb has only the in-frame clones, and not every one. The data contain some 70,000 clones, approximately 91% of them singletons. This entry is derived from a study of chemoradiotherapy in HPV16-positive cancers. Material: blood, obtained from a patient who underwent chemoradiotherapy. V gene TRBV28 combines with J gene TRBJ2-7, with 10 positions matching TRBD2. This receptor was taken from a human donor with HPV-associated anogenital cancer. CDR3 DNA sequence: TGTGCCAGCAGTTCTCCAGCGGGAGGGCCATCCTACGAGCAGTACTTC. This encodes CASSSPAGGPSYEQYF.